What follows is one T cell receptor beta chain and its context. No antigen is known for it. The data were taken from a study of T cell repertoires in cytomegalovirus infection. Study overall: Well-studied HLA-B-restricted CMV epitopes were used in the study alongside recently identified HLA-C-restricted ones.

In TCRdb, the reads were re-called with MiXCR into one record per CDR3 protein. The table includes about 770,000 distinct CDR3 sequences, almost 30% detected once. Broader study findings: Adding up the frequency of public TCR beta families identified people who carried CMV plus the relevant HLA.

Germline CDR1 MNHNS, CDR2 SASEGT. Trimming removed 3 bases at V and 4 bases at J, with 9 bases between. The CDR3 sequence is 13 residues long. The V call is TRBV6-1, the J call TRBJ1-1; D not resolved. Source: cultured CD8+ T cells from PBMCs, taken from culture after CMV antigen stimulation. This sequence was found in a human donor in good health (CMV status not recorded). Some clones in this sample may be carry-over from other donors' samples. CDR3: CASSEIHATEAFF. CDR3 bases: TGTGCCAGCAGTGAGATACACGCCACTGAAGCTTTCTTT.